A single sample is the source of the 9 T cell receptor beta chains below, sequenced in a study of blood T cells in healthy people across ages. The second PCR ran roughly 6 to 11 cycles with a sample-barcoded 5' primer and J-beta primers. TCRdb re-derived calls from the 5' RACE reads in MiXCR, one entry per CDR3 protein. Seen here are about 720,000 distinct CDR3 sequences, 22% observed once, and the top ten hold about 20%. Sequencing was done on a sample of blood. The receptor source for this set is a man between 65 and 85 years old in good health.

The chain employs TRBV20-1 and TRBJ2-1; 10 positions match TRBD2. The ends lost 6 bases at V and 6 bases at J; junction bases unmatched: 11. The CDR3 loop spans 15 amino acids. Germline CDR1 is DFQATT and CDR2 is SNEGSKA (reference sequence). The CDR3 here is CSAKDRLAGPNEQFF. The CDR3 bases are TGCAGTGCCAAGGATAGACTAGCGGGTCCCAATGAGCAGTTCTTC.

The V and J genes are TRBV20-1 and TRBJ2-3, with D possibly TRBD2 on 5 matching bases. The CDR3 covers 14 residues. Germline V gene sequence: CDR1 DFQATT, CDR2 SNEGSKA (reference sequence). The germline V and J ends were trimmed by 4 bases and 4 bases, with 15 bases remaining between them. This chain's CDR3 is CSATWSLLADTQYF. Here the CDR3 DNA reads TGCAGTGCTACTTGGTCCCTACTAGCAGATACGCAGTATTTT.

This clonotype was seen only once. The CDR3 DNA reads as TGTGCCAGCAGTTTTAACGGGGGGGCCGTGTATGAGCAGTTCTTC. Residues: CASSFNGGAVYEQFF. This chain uses TRBV27 with TRBJ2-5; 8 bases match TRBD2. The DNA end is a closer match to TRBJ2-1, so the J assignment may be wrong. CDR1 and CDR2 (germline): MNHEY, SMNVEV (reference sequence). The CDR3 spans 15 residues.

The CDR3 coding sequence is TGTGCCAGCAGCTTAGAGTCGTCCGGAAGCCTTTACAATGAGCAGTTCTTC. This translates into CASSLESSGSLYNEQFF. J is TRBJ2-1 and V is TRBV11-2; D remains ambiguous. Trimming stripped 0 bases from V and 4 bases from J, with 16 bases between. Germline V CDR1 and CDR2: SGHAT, FQNNGV. The CDR3 contains 17 residues.

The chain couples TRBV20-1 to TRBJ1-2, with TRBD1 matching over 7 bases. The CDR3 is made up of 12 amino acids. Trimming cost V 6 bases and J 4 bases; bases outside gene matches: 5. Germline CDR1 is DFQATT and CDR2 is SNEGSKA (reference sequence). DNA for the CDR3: TGCAGTGCGGCGACAGGGAGCTATGGCTACACCTTC. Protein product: CSAATGSYGYTF.

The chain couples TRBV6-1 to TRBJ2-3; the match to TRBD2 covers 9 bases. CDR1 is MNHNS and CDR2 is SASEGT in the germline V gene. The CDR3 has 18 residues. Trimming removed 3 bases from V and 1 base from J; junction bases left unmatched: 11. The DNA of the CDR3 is TGTGCCAGCAGTGATGAGACCAGGCTAGCGGGGCGCACAGATACGCAGTATTTT. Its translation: CASSDETRLAGRTDTQYF.

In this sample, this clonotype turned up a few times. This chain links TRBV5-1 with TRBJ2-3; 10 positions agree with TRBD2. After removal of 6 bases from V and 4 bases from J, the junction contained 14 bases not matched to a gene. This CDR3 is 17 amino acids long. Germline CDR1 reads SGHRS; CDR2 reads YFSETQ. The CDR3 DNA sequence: TGCGCCAGCACACCCCAGAGAAGCGGGAGGGGCCCAGATACGCAGTATTTT. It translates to CASTPQRSGRGPDTQYF. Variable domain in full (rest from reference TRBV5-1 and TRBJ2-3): KAGVTQTPRYLIKTRGQQVTLSCSPISGHRSVSWYQQTPGQGLQFLFEYFSETQRNKGNFPGRFSGRQFSNSRSEMNVSTLELGDSALYLCASTPQRSGRGPDTQYFGPGTRLTVL.

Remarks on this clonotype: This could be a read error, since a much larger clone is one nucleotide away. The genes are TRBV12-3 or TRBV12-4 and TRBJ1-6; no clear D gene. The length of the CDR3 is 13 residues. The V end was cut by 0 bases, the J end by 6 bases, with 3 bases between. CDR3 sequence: CASSLALNSPLHF. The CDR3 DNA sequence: TGTGCCAGCAGTTTAGCCCTTAATTCACCCCTCCACTTT.

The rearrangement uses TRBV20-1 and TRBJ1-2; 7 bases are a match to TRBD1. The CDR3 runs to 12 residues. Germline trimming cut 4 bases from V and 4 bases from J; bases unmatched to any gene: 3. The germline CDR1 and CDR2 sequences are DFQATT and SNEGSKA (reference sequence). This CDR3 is CSATRDSYGYTF. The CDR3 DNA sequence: TGCAGTGCTACCCGGGACAGCTATGGCTACACCTTC.